A single sample is the source of the 14 T cell receptor beta chains below, sequenced in a study of blood T cell repertoires in COVID-19 (TCRdb year 2020). Libraries were prepared through the immunoSEQ multiplex PCR assay. The clones in this table, taken by TCRdb from immuneACCESS, are in-frame only. Not every clone is retained; where verified, under half of the shortfall comes from an unresolved V gene, and the cause of the rest is unknown. The sample table contains 110,000 to 150,000 clones; only one count was recorded for more than 75% of them. The ten largest make up over 5% of the sample. The sequenced sample was PBMCs or T cells enriched from blood (not recorded which). The source of these receptors is a woman in her 50s who had recovered from COVID-19.

The chain recombines TRBV28 with TRBJ2-7; possible D gene TRBD2, 5 bases. Germline assignment: CDR1 MDHEN and CDR2 SYDVKM. Trimming removed 4 bases at V and 0 bases at J, with 13 bases between. This CDR3 is 15 amino acids long. CDR3 bases: TGTGCCAGCAGTTCCCCGGGGTTGAGCTCCTACGAGCAGTACTTC. Translation gives CASSSPGLSSYEQYF.

This clone has just a few counts. J is TRBJ2-5 and V is TRBV4-2; perhaps TRBD2 as D (6 bases). Germline loops: CDR1 LGHNA, CDR2 YNFKEQ. This CDR3 contains 14 residues. V dropped 0 bases and J dropped 5 bases, with 10 bases sitting between them. The CDR3 DNA is TGTGCCAGCAGCCAAGATCGGGGGACCGAGACCCAGTACTTC. Protein sequence: CASSQDRGTETQYF.

The rearrangement joins TRBV6-5 to TRBJ2-5; D unclear. The V end lost 2 bases, the J end lost 8 bases, and 6 bases lay between the germline ends. From germline, CDR1 is MNHEY and CDR2 SVGAGI. CDR3 length equals 11 residues. This CDR3 is CASSYVDTQYF. CDR3 DNA: TGTGCCAGCAGTTACGTAGATACCCAGTACTTC.

The chain uses TRBV21-1 and TRBJ2-7; the tabulated D call, TRBD2, remains unverified against the DNA. TRBV21-1 represents a pseudogene. The CDR3 is made up of 15 amino acids. CDR3: CASSKVSRLANEQYV. CDR3 in DNA: TGTGCCAGCAGCAAAGTAAGTCGACTAGCGAACGAGCAGTACGTC.

This clone occurred once. The chain combines TRBV24-1 with TRBJ1-2; D perhaps matches TRBD1 (5 bases). Germline assignment: CDR1 KGHDR and CDR2 SFDVKD. Between the trimmed V and J ends, which lost 4 bases and 8 bases, there was a span of 13 bases. The CDR3 covers 13 residues. CDR3 DNA sequence: TGTGCCACCAGTGAAGCCAGGGTCTCCGGCTACACCTTC. The encoded protein is CATSEARVSGYTF.

The J gene is TRBJ2-5, the V gene TRBV27; 8 positions match TRBD2. The CDR3 runs 17 residues. The V gene's germline CDR1 is MNHEY and CDR2 SMNVEV (reference sequence). Trimming took 4 bases from V and 7 from J; bases not matched to a gene: 17. The CDR3 is CASSSVPGTSELGTQYF. The CDR3 DNA sequence: TGTGCCAGCAGTTCTGTCCCGGGGACTAGTGAGTTAGGGACCCAGTACTTC.

Details on this clone: At one end, the junction sequence differs from germline, possibly due to a read error. V usage is TRBV27 and J usage is TRBJ1-5; 10 positions match TRBD1. The CDR3 spans 14 residues. CDR1 is MNHEY, CDR2 SMNVEV, per germline (reference sequence). CDR3 DNA sequence: TGTGCCAGCAGTCCTTACCCCGGGACAGGGGCCAGCAATTTT. It encodes CASSPYPGTGASNF.

The rearrangement links TRBV10-3 to TRBJ2-7, with a weak D call TRBD2 (6 bases). Deletions cut 4 bases from V and 5 bases from J, with 12 bases between. The germline V gene encodes CDR1 ENHRY and CDR2 SYGVKD. The CDR3 runs 13 residues. This CDR3 reads CAISASGENEQYF. The CDR3 coding sequence is TGTGCCATCAGTGCCTCGGGGGAGAACGAGCAGTACTTC.

The chain combines TRBV5-1 with TRBJ2-2; D might be TRBD1 (6 bases). The germline V and J ends were trimmed by 3 bases and 2 bases, with 14 bases remaining between them. Per the germline V gene, CDR1 is SGHRS and CDR2 is YFSETQ. The CDR3 is made up of 16 amino acids. CDR3 residues: CASSSINRDNTGELFF. The CDR3 region has the DNA TGCGCCAGCAGCTCAATCAACAGGGATAACACCGGGGAGCTGTTTTTT.

The chain carries TRBV23-1 and TRBJ1-5; D unresolved. TRBV23-1 is annotated as an ORF whose role is uncertain. This CDR3 has 15 residues. Trimming removed 2 bases from V and 5 bases from J, with 13 bases in between. In DNA form, the CDR3 reads TGCGCCAGCAGTCAAAAACATGAAAATCATCAGCCCCAGCATTTT. Encoded protein: CASSQKHENHQPQHF.

The V and J genes are TRBV24-1 and TRBJ2-2, with 8 bases matching TRBD1. The CDR3 has 16 residues. Germline trimming cut 3 bases from V and 1 base from J; bases unmatched to any gene: 3. CDR1 KGHDR and CDR2 SFDVKD come from the germline V gene. This CDR3 reads CATSDPGTGNTGELFF. The DNA of the CDR3 is TGTGCCACCAGTGATCCCGGGACAGGGAACACCGGGGAGCTGTTTTTT.

The rearrangement links TRBV7-8 to TRBJ1-2, with a tentative D call TRBD1 (6 bases). Germline V gives CDR1 SGHVS, CDR2 FQNEAQ. CDR3 size: 13 residues. V was pared by 5 bases and J by 4 bases, with 11 bases between. CDR3 sequence (DNA): TGTGCCAGCAGCCGAGACAGGAGCTATGGCTACACCTTC. Translating gives CASSRDRSYGYTF.

There are a few counts of this clone. The chain employs TRBV14 and TRBJ1-4; 8 positions match TRBD1. CDR1 is SGHDN, CDR2 FVKESK, per germline. The length of the CDR3 is 16 residues. V lost 4 bases to trimming and J lost 0 bases; unmatched junction nucleotides: 4. CDR3 sequence: CASSRTGGATNEKLFF. CDR3 bases: TGTGCCAGCAGCCGAACAGGGGGGGCAACTAATGAAAAACTGTTTTTT. The full variable domain, completed using reference TRBV14 and TRBJ1-4, is EAGVTQFPSHSVIEKGQTVTLRCDPISGHDNLYWYRRVMGKEIKFLLHFVKESKQDESGMPNNRFLAERTGGTYSTLKVQPAELEDSGVYFCASSRTGGATNEKLFFGSGTQLSVL.

The rearrangement joins TRBV15 to TRBJ1-5; a possible D gene is TRBD1 (6 bases). The CDR3 loop spans 16 amino acids. V lost 4 bases and J lost 0, with 13 bases in between. CDR1 LNHNV and CDR2 YYDKDF come from the germline V gene (reference sequence). The CDR3 loop is CATSIQGYYSNQPQHF. In DNA, the CDR3 is TGTGCCACCAGCATCCAGGGGTACTATAGCAATCAGCCCCAGCATTTT. Full variable domain (remainder filled in from reference TRBV15 and TRBJ1-5): DAMVIQNPRYQVTQFGKPVTLSCSQTLNHNVMYWYQQKSSQAPKLLFHYYDKDFNNEADTPDNFQSRRPNTSFCFLDIRSPGLGDTAMYLCATSIQGYYSNQPQHFGDGTRLSIL.